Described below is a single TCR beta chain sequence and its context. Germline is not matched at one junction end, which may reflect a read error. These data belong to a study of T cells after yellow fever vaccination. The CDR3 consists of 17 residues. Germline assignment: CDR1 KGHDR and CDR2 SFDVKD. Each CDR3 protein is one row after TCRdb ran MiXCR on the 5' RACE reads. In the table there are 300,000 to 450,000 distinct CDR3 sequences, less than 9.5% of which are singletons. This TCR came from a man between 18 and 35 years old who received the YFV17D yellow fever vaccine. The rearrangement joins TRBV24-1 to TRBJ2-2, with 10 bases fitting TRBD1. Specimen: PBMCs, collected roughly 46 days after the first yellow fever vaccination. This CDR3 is CATSDTSGTGVTRELFF. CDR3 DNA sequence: TGTGCCACCAGTGATACCTCCGGGACAGGGGTCACCAGGGAGCTGTTTTTT.